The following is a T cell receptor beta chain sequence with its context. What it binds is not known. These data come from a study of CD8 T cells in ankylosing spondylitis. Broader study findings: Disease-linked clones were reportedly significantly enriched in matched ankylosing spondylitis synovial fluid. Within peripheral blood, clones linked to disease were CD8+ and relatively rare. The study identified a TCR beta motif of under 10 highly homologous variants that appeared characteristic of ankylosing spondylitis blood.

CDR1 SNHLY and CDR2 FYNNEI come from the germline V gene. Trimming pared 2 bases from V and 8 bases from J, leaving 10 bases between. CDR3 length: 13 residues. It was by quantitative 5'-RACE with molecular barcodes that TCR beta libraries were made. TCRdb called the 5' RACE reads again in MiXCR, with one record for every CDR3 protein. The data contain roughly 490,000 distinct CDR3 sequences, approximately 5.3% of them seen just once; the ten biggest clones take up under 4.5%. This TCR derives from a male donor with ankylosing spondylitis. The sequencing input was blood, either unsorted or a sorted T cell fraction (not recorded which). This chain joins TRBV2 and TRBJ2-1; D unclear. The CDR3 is CASSEIIPHEQFF. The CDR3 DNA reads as TGTGCCAGCAGTGAAATCATCCCACATGAGCAGTTCTTC.